This T cell receptor beta chain appears in the sequencing data of a study of T cell changes during pregnancy in multiple sclerosis. Generated by immunoSEQ multiplex PCR, the TCRdb table keeps only in-frame clones and is missing some. Of more than 85,000 clones in the sample, 90% to 95% were seen once. The CDR3 has 15 amino acids. V trimming: 6 bases; J trimming: 5 bases; junction bases outside the gene matches: 10. The germline V gene has CDR1 MNHNS and CDR2 SASEGT. The origin of this receptor is a female donor with multiple sclerosis, enrolled in a pregnancy study. This rearrangement joins TRBV6-1 to TRBJ1-5; 7 positions match TRBD1. Material: peripheral blood, obtained in the second trimester of pregnancy. The CDR3 sequence: CASRIYRGGDQPQHF. The CDR3 DNA sequence: TGTGCCAGCAGGATATACAGGGGAGGTGATCAGCCCCAGCATTTT.